The clone carrying this T cell receptor beta chain turned up a few times. Its antigen is not known. Preparing the TCRbeta library involved the use of unique molecular identifiers. TCRdb reanalysed the PCR reads using MiXCR and keeps one entry per CDR3 protein. The sample records 480,000 or so distinct CDR3 sequences, roughly a tenth being singletons. This specimen comes from a study of T-cell reconstitution after alpha-beta-depleted transplantation in children. Study conclusions and caveats: TCRbeta diversity was high at day 60 in some patients (a result of surviving recipient T cells and thymic progenitors). Among T cells one year after transplant, newly produced cells accounted for most counts and diversity.

The CDR3 runs 15 residues. The origin of this receptor is a child under 10 years old with inherited bone marrow failure, due to receive a stem cell transplant. The specimen was PBMCs, collected before TCRalphabeta/CD19-depleted stem cell transplant. The chain joins TRBV21-1 to TRBJ1-5. TRBV21-1 is a pseudogene. The CDR3 nucleotides are TGTGCCAGCAGCAAAGCGTGGGAGGGCAATCAGCCCCAGCATTTT. Its translation: CASSKAWEGNQPQHF.